This entry describes one TCR beta chain. Its antigen is not known. These data come from a study of cytomegalovirus exposure and HLA in healthy donors. Regarding the study as a whole: In a later analysis, the majority of CMV-associated beta chains seemingly showed HLA restriction. TCR beta V segments were, for the most part, productive about 87% or about 30% of the time in an earlier analysis. In a later analysis, V- and J-gene trimming of beta chains associated with a DCLRE1C missense variant, replicated independently. Upon later analysis, TCR association rates were observed to vary by HLA locus, being highest for DRB1 and lowest for HLA-C.

Per the germline V gene, CDR1 is MNHEY and CDR2 is SMNVEV (reference sequence). This CDR3 has 12 amino acids. V shed 6 bases and J shed 7 bases, with 10 bases lying between them. The PCR employed 60 Vbeta primers together with 13 Jbeta primers. The repertoire was sequenced with immunoSEQ multiplex PCR; TCRdb's copy has only in-frame clones and lacks some. This sample has 100,000 to 150,000 clones; roughly 74% occur once, and the top ten carry about 4.4%. This receptor was identified in a woman aged 45-59 years in good health and CMV-seropositive. The J gene is TRBJ2-1, the V gene TRBV27; a possible D gene is TRBD1 (6 bases). Source material: PBMCs. The CDR3 nucleotides read TGTGCCAGCAGCAACACAGGGAATGAGCAGTTCTTC. Amino acids: CASSNTGNEQFF.